The sequence of this T cell receptor beta chain was determined in a study of blood T cell repertoires in COVID-19. Assay used: immunoSEQ multiplex PCR; TCRdb lists only in-frame clones, some missing. The sample carries approximately 35,000 clones, about 79% recorded once. V dropped 3 bases and J dropped 0 bases, with 13 bases sitting between them. The CDR3 spans 15 residues. The germline CDR1 and CDR2 sequences are SQVTM and ANQGSEA. The clonotype comes from a human donor in a cohort sampled during active COVID-19. The source material was peripheral blood. The chain carries TRBV29-1 and TRBJ2-3; possibly TRBD2 for D (6 bases). The CDR3 region has the DNA TGCAGCGTTGATGGTCGACTAGGTAGCACAGATACGCAGTATTTT. Translating it yields CSVDGRLGSTDTQYF.